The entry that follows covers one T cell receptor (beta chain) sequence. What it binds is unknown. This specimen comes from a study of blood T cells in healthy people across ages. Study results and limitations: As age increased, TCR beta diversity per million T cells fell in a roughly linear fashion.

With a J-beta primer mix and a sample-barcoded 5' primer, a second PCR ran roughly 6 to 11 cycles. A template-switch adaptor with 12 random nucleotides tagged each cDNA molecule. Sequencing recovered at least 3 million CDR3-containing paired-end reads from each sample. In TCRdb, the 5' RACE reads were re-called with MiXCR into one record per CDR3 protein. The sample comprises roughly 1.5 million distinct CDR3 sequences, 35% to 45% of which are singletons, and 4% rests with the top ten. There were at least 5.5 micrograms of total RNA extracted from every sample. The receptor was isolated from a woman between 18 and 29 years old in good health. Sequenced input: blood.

The DNA for the CDR3 is TGCAGCGCCAGCGCCACCGGGAGTTACGCTTCGGCGCAGTATTTT. It codes for CSASATGSYASAQYF. The chain combines TRBV29-1 with TRBJ2-3, with D possibly matching TRBD2 (6 bases). Germline V CDR1 and CDR2: SQVTM, ANQGSEA. With 7 bases removed from V and 10 bases from J, the gap between germline ends came to 27 bases. This CDR3 spans 15 amino acids.